The 21 T cell receptor beta chains below all came from one sample that was sequenced in a study of T cells after yellow fever vaccination. Each CDR3 protein is one row after TCRdb ran MiXCR on the 5' RACE reads. The sample yields hundreds of thousands of distinct CDR3 sequences, about an eighth seen once. The material sequenced was CD4+ T cells sorted from PBMCs, taken 15 days after the yellow fever booster vaccination. The receptors were sampled from a man between 18 and 35 years old who received the YFV17D yellow fever vaccine.

The rearrangement uses TRBV7-3 and TRBJ2-2, with 8 bases lining up with TRBD2. The CDR3 is 16 amino acids. The J segment lost 3 bases and the V segment lost 2 bases, leaving 5 bases of the junction unmatched. In germline, CDR1 is SGHTA, CDR2 FQGTGA. The DNA for the CDR3 is TGTGCCAGCAGCTTATCCAGCGGGGGATACACCGGGGAGCTGTTTTTT. Translation gives CASSLSSGGYTGELFF. The full variable domain, rest sourced from reference TRBV7-3 and TRBJ2-2, is GAGVSQTPSNKVTEKGKYVELRCDPISGHTALYWYRQSLGQGPEFLIYFQGTGAADDSGLPNDRFFAVRPEGSVSTLKIQRTERGDSAVYLCASSLSSGGYTGELFFGEGSRLTVL.

This clonotype appeared many times. The chain carries TRBV6-2 or TRBV6-3 and TRBJ1-1; D unresolved. This CDR3 has 12 amino acids. The V end lost 1 base, the J end lost 4 bases, and 4 bases lay between the germline ends. Germline lookup yields CDR1 MNHEY and CDR2 SVGEGT. The CDR3 spells CASSYWGTEAFF. CDR3 nucleotides: TGTGCCAGCAGTTACTGGGGCACTGAAGCTTTCTTT.

CDR3 DNA sequence: TGCAGCGTTTCCCCCGTCGACAAAAACATTCAGTACTTC. Protein product: CSVSPVDKNIQYF. The chain couples TRBV29-1 to TRBJ2-4; D not certain. The CDR3 is made up of 13 amino acids. CDR1 and CDR2 (germline): SQVTM, ANQGSEA. The germline V and J ends were trimmed by 5 bases and 3 bases, with 11 bases remaining between them.

This clonotype was seen a handful of times. V and J are TRBV4-3 and TRBJ2-5; TRBD2 matches at 9 bases. The V gene's germline CDR1 is LGHNA and CDR2 YSLEER. The CDR3 totals 17 residues. After removal of 4 bases from V and 4 bases from J, the junction contained 13 bases not matched to a gene. CDR3 sequence reads: CASSPRGGGAEGETQYF. For the CDR3, the DNA is TGCGCCAGCAGCCCTCGGGGCGGGGGGGCCGAGGGAGAGACCCAGTACTTC.

This clonotype has at least ten counts. This chain joins TRBV12-3 or TRBV12-4 and TRBJ2-1, with 8 bases lining up with TRBD1. The length of the CDR3 is 14 residues. Trimming at V came to 2 bases and at J to 8 bases, leaving 5 bases not matched to a gene. The CDR3 is CASSLMTTGDEQFF. The CDR3, as DNA: TGTGCCAGCAGTTTAATGACGACAGGGGATGAGCAGTTCTTC.

This clonotype was picked up many times. This chain links TRBV12-5 with TRBJ2-3; D may be TRBD1 (6 bases). The germline V gene has CDR1 LGHNT and CDR2 FRNRAP. V was trimmed by 6 bases and J by 4 bases, leaving 11 bases between them. The CDR3 is 13 residues long. CDR3 residues: CASGTDRSDTQYF. The DNA of the CDR3 is TGTGCTAGTGGCACTGACAGGTCAGATACGCAGTATTTT. Full variable domain (remainder filled in from reference TRBV12-5 and TRBJ2-3): DARVTQTPRHKVTEMGQEVTMRCQPILGHNTVFWYRQTMMQGLELLAYFRNRAPLDDSGMPKDRFSAEMPDATLATLKIQPSEPRDSAVYFCASGTDRSDTQYFGPGTRLTVL.

The rearrangement joins TRBV7-9 to TRBJ1-2, with D unresolved. This CDR3 is 14 amino acids long. Trimming pared 5 bases from V and 0 bases from J, leaving 10 bases between. The germline gives CDR1 SEHNR, CDR2 FQNEAQ (reference sequence). The DNA for the CDR3 is TGTGCCAGCAGCGTCGGGAGTTCTAACTATGGCTACACCTTC. Its translation: CASSVGSSNYGYTF.

The rearrangement links TRBV4-3 to TRBJ1-1, with D uncertain. Germline V gene sequence: CDR1 LGHNA, CDR2 YSLEER. Deletions cut 1 base from V and 11 bases from J, with 17 bases between. The CDR3 sequence is 14 residues long. CDR3 region: CASSQAPDVGRAFF. CDR3 nucleotides: TGCGCCAGCAGCCAAGCCCCGGACGTCGGGCGCGCTTTCTTT.

This clonotype has more than one count but fewer than ten. The genes are TRBV29-1 and TRBJ2-7; 11 bases align to TRBD1. After removal of 4 bases from V and 2 bases from J, the junction contained 4 bases not matched to a gene. The germline V gene has CDR1 SQVTM and CDR2 ANQGSEA. This CDR3 contains 14 residues. CDR3 sequence reads: CSVGTGGAPYEQYF. The CDR3 DNA is TGCAGCGTTGGGACAGGGGGCGCCCCCTACGAGCAGTACTTC.

This clonotype has just a few counts. The chain is built from TRBV20-1 and TRBJ2-7; 10 bases map to TRBD1. The CDR3 runs 12 residues. The germline V gene has CDR1 DFQATT and CDR2 SNEGSKA (reference sequence). V lost 6 bases and J lost 3; bases outside the gene matches: 2. In DNA form, the CDR3 reads TGCAGTGCCCGGACAGGGGGCTACGAGCAGTACGTC. This translates into CSARTGGYEQYV.

V and J are TRBV5-6 and TRBJ1-3; no clear D gene. V was shortened by 6 bases and J by 0 bases, with 19 bases between the two germline ends. The CDR3 totals 17 residues. Per the germline V gene, CDR1 is SGHDT and CDR2 is YYEEEE. CDR3 in amino acids: CASTTFRFLTSGNTIYF. As DNA, the CDR3 is TGTGCCAGCACTACATTCCGGTTTCTTACCTCTGGAAACACCATATATTTT.

A word on this clonotype: Just one base apart from a much larger clone, this may be a read error. The CDR3 spells CASSNRDTQYF. Written as DNA, the CDR3 is TGTGCCAGCAGCAACAGAGATACGCAGTATTTT. The chain employs TRBV9 and TRBJ2-3; no firm D call. The CDR3 is 11 residues long. Germline CDR1 reads SGDLS; CDR2 reads YYNGEE. V was trimmed by 4 bases and J by 5 bases, leaving 5 bases between them.

The chain combines TRBV6-2 or TRBV6-3 with TRBJ1-2; 8 nucleotides agree with TRBD1. The trim removed 6 bases at V and 4 bases at J, leaving 10 bases unmatched. The CDR3 covers 15 residues. Germline loops: CDR1 MNHEY, CDR2 SVGEGT. This CDR3 is CASRPSGQGGYGYTF. The CDR3 DNA follows: TGTGCCAGCAGGCCCTCTGGACAGGGTGGCTATGGCTACACCTTC.

This clonotype was detected only a few times. The V and J genes are TRBV7-2 and TRBJ1-3; D unresolved. CDR1 and CDR2 (germline): SGHTA, FQGNSA. Trimming left V 5 bases short and J 0 bases short, with 8 bases between. The CDR3 totals 14 residues. This CDR3 reads CASSQVASGNTIYF. The CDR3 DNA sequence: TGTGCCAGCAGCCAGGTTGCCTCTGGAAACACCATATATTTT. Using reference TRBV7-2 and TRBJ1-3 for the parts outside the CDR3, the full variable domain is GAGVSQSPSNKVTEKGKDVELRCDPISGHTALYWYRQSLGQGLEFLIYFQGNSAPDKSGLPSDRFSAERTGGSVSTLTIQRTQQEDSAVYLCASSQVASGNTIYFGEGSWLTVV.

J is TRBJ1-1 and V is TRBV3-1; no clear D. Trimming removed 3 bases at V and 1 base at J, with 9 bases between. The CDR3 length is 14 residues. The germline V gene encodes CDR1 LGHDT and CDR2 YNNKEL (reference sequence). The CDR3 DNA reads TGTGCCAGCAGCCATCTCCGGGGGAACACTGAAGCTTTCTTT. Translated, it gives CASSHLRGNTEAFF. Looking up the rest from reference TRBV3-1 and TRBJ1-1 gives the full variable domain: DTAVSQTPKYLVTQMGNDKSIKCEQNLGHDTMYWYKQDSKKFLKIMFSYNNKELIINETVPNRFSPKSPDKAHLNLHINSLELGDSAVYFCASSHLRGNTEAFFGQGTRLTVV.

This clonotype was counted between two and nine times. The chain couples TRBV15 to TRBJ2-7, with D possibly being TRBD1 or TRBD2 (6 bases each). V was trimmed by 1 base and J by 3 bases, leaving 13 bases between them. The CDR3 extends over 15 amino acids. Germline CDR1 and CDR2: LNHNV and YYDKDF (reference sequence). CDR3 nucleotide sequence: TGTGCCACCAGCAGAGTCGGGGGCATCGACTACGAGCAGTACTTC. It specifies CATSRVGGIDYEQYF.

This clonotype was detected ten times or more. V is TRBV29-1 and J is TRBJ2-5, with D unclear. The germline V and J ends were trimmed by 3 bases and 5 bases, with 10 bases remaining between them. The CDR3 runs 12 residues. Per germline, CDR1 SQVTM and CDR2 ANQGSEA. Here the CDR3 reads CSVDGIGETQYF. CDR3 bases: TGCAGCGTTGATGGGATTGGGGAGACCCAGTACTTC.

CDR3 loop: CASSFGRPSGNTIYF. The CDR3 DNA sequence: TGTGCCAGCAGCTTCGGACGCCCCTCTGGAAACACCATATATTTT. The chain is built from TRBV7-2 and TRBJ1-3; D unclear. The length of the CDR3 is 15 residues. Trimming took off 3 bases at V and 0 bases at J, with 9 bases between the two ends. Germline V gives CDR1 SGHTA, CDR2 FQGNSA.

The chain links TRBV20-1 to TRBJ2-7; D unresolved. Trimming stripped 3 bases from V and 2 bases from J, with 14 bases between. Germline V CDR1 and CDR2: DFQATT, SNEGSKA (reference sequence). The CDR3 consists of 14 residues. The CDR3 DNA is TGCAGTGCTAGGCAGTGGCAGGACCCCTACGAGCAGTACTTC. It encodes CSARQWQDPYEQYF.

A note on this clonotype: The junction and the germline gene differ at one end; a read error may be behind it. The rearrangement uses TRBV7-3 and TRBJ2-1; possible D gene TRBD2, 7 bases. The CDR3 has 13 amino acids. CDR1 and CDR2 from the germline V gene are SGHTA and FQGTGA. As DNA, the CDR3 is TGTGCCAGCAGCTTAACGGACGGGGGGCCGAAGGTCTTC. This codes for CASSLTDGGPKVF.

V is TRBV23-1 and J is TRBJ2-7; D might be TRBD1 (6 bases). TRBV23-1 is reported as an ORF; its role is uncertain. V was shortened by 9 bases and J by 4 bases, with 16 bases between the two germline ends. The CDR3 is made up of 13 amino acids. The CDR3 bases are TGCGCCAGGTACTCAGGGGTTCGGTACGAGCAGTACGTC. It is translated as CARYSGVRYEQYV.